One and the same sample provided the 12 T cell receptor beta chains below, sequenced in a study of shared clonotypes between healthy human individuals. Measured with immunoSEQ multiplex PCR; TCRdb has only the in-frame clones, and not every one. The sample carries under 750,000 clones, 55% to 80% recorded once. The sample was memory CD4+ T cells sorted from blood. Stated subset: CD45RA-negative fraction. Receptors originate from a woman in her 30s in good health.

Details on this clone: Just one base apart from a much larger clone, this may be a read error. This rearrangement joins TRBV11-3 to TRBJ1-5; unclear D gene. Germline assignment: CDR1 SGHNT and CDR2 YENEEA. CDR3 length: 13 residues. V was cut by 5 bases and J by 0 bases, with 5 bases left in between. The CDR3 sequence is CASSLYSNQPQHF. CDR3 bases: TGTGCCAGCAGCCTATATAGCAATCAGCCCCAGCATTTT.

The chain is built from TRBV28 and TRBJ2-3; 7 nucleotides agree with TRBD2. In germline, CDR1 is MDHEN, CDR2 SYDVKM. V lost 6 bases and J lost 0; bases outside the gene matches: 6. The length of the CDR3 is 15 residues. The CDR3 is CASRGGDLSTDTQYF. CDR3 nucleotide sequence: TGTGCCAGCAGGGGGGGGGACCTTAGCACAGATACGCAGTATTTT.

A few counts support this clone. CDR3 protein: CASSPGLSGNTIYF. The CDR3 nucleotides read TGTGCCAGCAGTCCCGGACTATCTGGAAACACCATATATTTT. The chain uses TRBV6-5 and TRBJ1-3; D uncertain. With 5 bases removed from V and 1 base from J, the gap between germline ends came to 9 bases. In germline, CDR1 is MNHEY, CDR2 SVGAGI. The CDR3 runs to 14 residues.

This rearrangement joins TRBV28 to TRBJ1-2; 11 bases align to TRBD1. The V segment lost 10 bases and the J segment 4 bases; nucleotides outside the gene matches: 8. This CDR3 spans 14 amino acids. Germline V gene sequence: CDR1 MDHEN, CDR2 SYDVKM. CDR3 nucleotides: TGTGCCATCACAGACGGGACAGGGGGCTATGGCTACACCTTC. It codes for CAITDGTGGYGYTF.

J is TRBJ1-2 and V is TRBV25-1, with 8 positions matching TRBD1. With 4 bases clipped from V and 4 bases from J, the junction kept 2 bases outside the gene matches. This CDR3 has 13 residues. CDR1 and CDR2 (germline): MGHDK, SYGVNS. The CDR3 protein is CASSVTGGYGYTF. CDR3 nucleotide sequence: TGTGCCAGCAGTGTCACAGGGGGCTATGGCTACACCTTC.

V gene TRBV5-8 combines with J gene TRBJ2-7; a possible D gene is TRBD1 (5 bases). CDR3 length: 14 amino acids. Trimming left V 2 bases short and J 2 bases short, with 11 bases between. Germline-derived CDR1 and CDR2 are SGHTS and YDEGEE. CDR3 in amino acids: CASSLIDRPYEQYF. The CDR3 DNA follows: TGTGCCAGCAGCTTAATAGACAGACCCTACGAGCAGTACTTC.

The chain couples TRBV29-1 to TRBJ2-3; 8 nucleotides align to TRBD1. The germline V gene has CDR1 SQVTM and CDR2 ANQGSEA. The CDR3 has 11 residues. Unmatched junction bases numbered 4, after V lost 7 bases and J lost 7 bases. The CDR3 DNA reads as TGCAGCGATTCAGGGGGCTATACGCAGTATTTT. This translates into CSDSGGYTQYF.

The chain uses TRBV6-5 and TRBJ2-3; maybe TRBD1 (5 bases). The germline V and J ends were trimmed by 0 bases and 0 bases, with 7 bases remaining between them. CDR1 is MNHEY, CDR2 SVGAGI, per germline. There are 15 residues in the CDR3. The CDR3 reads CASSYSTVSTDTQYF. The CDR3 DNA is TGTGCCAGCAGTTACTCGACAGTTAGCACAGATACGCAGTATTTT.

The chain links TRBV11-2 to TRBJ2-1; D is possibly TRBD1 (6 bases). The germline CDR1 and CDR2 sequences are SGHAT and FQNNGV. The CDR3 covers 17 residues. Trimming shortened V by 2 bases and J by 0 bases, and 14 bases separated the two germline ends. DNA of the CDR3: TGTGCCAGCAGCTTAAAGAGGGGGAAGAGCTCCTACAATGAGCAGTTCTTC. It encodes CASSLKRGKSSYNEQFF.

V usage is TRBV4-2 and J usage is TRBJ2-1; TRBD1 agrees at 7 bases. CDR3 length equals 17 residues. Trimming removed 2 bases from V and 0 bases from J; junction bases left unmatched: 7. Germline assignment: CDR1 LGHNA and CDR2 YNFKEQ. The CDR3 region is CASSQTEGASSYNEQFF. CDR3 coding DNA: TGTGCCAGCAGCCAAACTGAGGGGGCTAGCTCCTACAATGAGCAGTTCTTC.

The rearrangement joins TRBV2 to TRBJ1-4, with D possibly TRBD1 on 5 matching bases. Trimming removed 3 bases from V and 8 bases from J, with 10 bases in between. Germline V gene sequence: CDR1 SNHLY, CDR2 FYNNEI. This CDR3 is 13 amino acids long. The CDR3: CASSDPQGEKLFF. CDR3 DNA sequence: TGTGCCAGCAGTGACCCCCAGGGCGAAAAACTGTTTTTT.

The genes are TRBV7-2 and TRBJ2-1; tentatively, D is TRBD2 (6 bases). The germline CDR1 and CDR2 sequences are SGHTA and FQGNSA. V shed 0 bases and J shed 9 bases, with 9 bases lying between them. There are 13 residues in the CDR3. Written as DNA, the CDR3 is TGTGCCAGCAGCTTAGCCGGGCGGGGTGAGCAGTTCTTC. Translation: CASSLAGRGEQFF.